The rows below give T cell receptor beta chains drawn from one sample of a study of blood T cell repertoires in COVID-19. TCRdb's copy holds only in-frame clones and misses some; the assay was immunoSEQ multiplex PCR. The sample shows 90,000 or so clones, approximately 82% of them seen only once. The sample comprised peripheral blood. These receptor sequences come from a human donor in a cohort sampled during active COVID-19. Each CDR3 is given with its conserved first and last residue. A D gene is named only where the DNA matches it firmly. Some rows mark clone size as missing; the rest say once, few, many or name a class of expanded clone.

j_call | d_call | clone_size | v_call | cdr3_nt | cdr3_aa
TRBJ1-5 | TRBD1 | . | TRBV28 | TGTGCCAGTAATCCGGGACAGGGGGATCAGCCCCAGCATTTT | CASNPGQGDQPQHF
TRBJ1-3 | . | . | TRBV3-1/TRBV3-2 | TGTGCCAGCAGCCAAGATCTCCCCTCTGGAAACACCATATATTTT | CASSQDLPSGNTIYF
TRBJ2-3 | . | . | TRBV12-3/TRBV12-4 | TGTGCCAGCAGCTTCCGGGATACGCAGTATTTT | CASSFRDTQYF
TRBJ1-4 | . | few | TRBV7-9 | TGTGCCAGCAGCCCGCAGGGAAACAATGAAAAACTGTTTTTT | CASSPQGNNEKLFF
TRBJ2-1 | TRBD1 | . | TRBV5-1 | TGCGCCAGCAGCTTTTCCCGGGACAGAGAGTACAATGAGCAGTTCTTC | CASSFSRDREYNEQFF
TRBJ1-2 | . | . | TRBV5-1 | TGCGCCAGCAGCTTGGCCCCGGGTAACTCTAACTATGGCTACACCTTC | CASSLAPGNSNYGYTF
TRBJ2-2 | . | . | TRBV19 | TGTGCCAGTAGTATGAGCGGGTTGTACACCGGGGAGCTGTTTTTT | CASSMSGLYTGELFF
TRBJ2-5 | TRBD2 | . | TRBV5-1 | TGCGCCAGCAGTTATGGACTAGCGGGGGGATCTGGGACCCAGTACTTC | CASSYGLAGGSGTQYF
TRBJ2-7 | TRBD1 | . | TRBV27 | TGTGCCAGCAGGGGACAGGGACTGGACGAGCAGTACTTC | CASRGQGLDEQYF
TRBJ2-1 | . | . | TRBV7-3 | TGTGCCAGCAGCTCTGGGGGCGAGCAGTTCTTC | CASSSGGEQFF
TRBJ2-7 | TRBD1 | . | TRBV29-1 | TGCAGCGTCACCCGGGACAGGGAAAGCGAGCAGTACTTC | CSVTRDRESEQYF
TRBJ2-4 | . | . | TRBV7-9 | TGTGCCAGCAGCTTAGATTCAGTCAACATTCAGTACTTC | CASSLDSVNIQYF
TRBJ2-2 | TRBD2 | . | TRBV18 | TGTGCCAGCTCACCACTGGGACTAGTTACGACCGGGGAGCTGTTTTTT | CASSPLGLVTTGELFF
TRBJ1-2 | . | . | TRBV7-9 | TGTGCCAGCAGCTTACAGGGTGTCTATGGCTACACCTTC | CASSLQGVYGYTF
TRBJ2-7 | . | . | TRBV3-1/TRBV3-2 | TGTGCCAGCAGCCAAGCGATAGGGGGCTACGAGCAGTACTTC | CASSQAIGGYEQYF
TRBJ1-2 | TRBD1 | . | TRBV28 | TGTGCCAGCAGGGACAGGGGAAACTATGGCTACACCTTC | CASRDRGNYGYTF
TRBJ2-3 | . | . | TRBV28 | TGTGCCAGCAGTTTTGGCCGGAGGGGAGATACGCAGTATTTT | CASSFGRRGDTQYF
TRBJ1-4 | TRBD1 | . | TRBV5-1 | TGCGCCAGCAGCTTGACCGGGACAGGGGAAGAAAAACTGTTTTTT | CASSLTGTGEEKLFF
TRBJ2-7 | TRBD2 | . | TRBV6-6 | TGTGCCAGCAGTCCCCTGACTAGCGGATATCTACGAGAGCAGTACTTC | CASSPLTSGYLREQYF
TRBJ2-7 | TRBD2 | . | TRBV6-5 | TGTGCCAGCAGATACACTAGCGGGGTTTACGAGCAGTACTTC | CASRYTSGVYEQYF
TRBJ2-7 | TRBD2 | few | TRBV5-6 | TGTGCCAGCAGGCAGGGACTAGCGTCGAGCTCCTACGAGCAGTACTTC | CASRQGLASSSYEQYF
TRBJ2-2 | TRBD1 | . | TRBV15 | TGTGCCACCAGCAGTACGACAGGGGGGTGGTTGGGCGCCGGGGAGCTGTTTTTT | CATSSTTGGWLGAGELFF
TRBJ1-1 | TRBD1 | . | TRBV19 | TGTGCCAGTACCAGGAGGGACAGGAGTCGTACTGAAGCTTTCTTT | CASTRRDRSRTEAFF
TRBJ2-7 | TRBD1 | . | TRBV18 | TGTGCCAGCTCACTTTCAGCGGCAGGGACAGGCGAGCAGTACTTC | CASSLSAAGTGEQYF
TRBJ1-6 | TRBD1 | . | TRBV4-1 | TGCGCCAGCAGCCAGGAACACAGGGGATTCGATAATTCACCCCTCCACTTT | CASSQEHRGFDNSPLHF